These 32 T cell receptor beta chains originate from one sample sequenced in a study of shared clonotypes between healthy human individuals. The assay was immunoSEQ multiplex PCR, and TCRdb's table has in-frame clones only and misses some. The sample yields 600,000 to 750,000 clones, about two thirds seen once. The sequencing sample was made of memory CD4+ T cells sorted from blood. Sample subset: CD45RA-negative fraction. These receptors originate from a woman in her 30s in good health.

The chain joins TRBV2 to TRBJ2-7; a possible D gene is TRBD2 (6 bases). Germline V gene sequence: CDR1 SNHLY, CDR2 FYNNEI. V lost 8 bases, J lost 12 bases, and 17 bases lay in between. The CDR3 runs to 11 residues. The CDR3 DNA reads as TGTGCCAGCCATAGGACGGGAGCGGCGTACTTC. This sequence encodes CASHRTGAAYF.

This clone was seen a handful of times. V is TRBV4-1 and J is TRBJ2-3; tentative D call: TRBD2 (5 bases). Trimming pared 1 base from V and 0 bases from J, leaving 20 bases between. The CDR3 length is 19 residues. Germline-derived CDR1 and CDR2 are MGHRA and YSYEKL. The CDR3 spells CASSQARSLGRTSTDTQYF. The CDR3, as DNA: TGCGCCAGCAGCCAAGCAAGATCCCTCGGTCGGACTAGCACAGATACGCAGTATTTT.

This chain uses TRBV5-6 with TRBJ2-2; 10 bases map to TRBD1. This CDR3 is 16 amino acids long. V gave up 4 bases and J gave up 5 bases; unmatched junction bases: 8. Germline CDR1 and CDR2: SGHDT and YYEEEE. CDR3 residues: CASSMTGGARTGELFF. As DNA, the CDR3 is TGTGCCAGCAGCATGACAGGGGGCGCAAGAACCGGGGAGCTGTTTTTT. Combining the CDR3 with reference TRBV5-6 and TRBJ2-2 gives the whole variable domain DAGVTQSPTHLIKTRGQQVTLRCSPKSGHDTVSWYQQALGQGPQFIFQYYEEEERQRGNFPDRFSGHQFPNYSSELNVNALLLGDSALYLCASSMTGGARTGELFFGEGSRLTVL.

The J gene is TRBJ2-1, the V gene TRBV15, with TRBD2 identical over 12 bases. The CDR3 covers 16 residues. Germline loops: CDR1 LNHNV, CDR2 YYDKDF (reference sequence). The V gene end was trimmed by 0 bases and the J gene end by 4 bases; junction bases not matched to a gene: 1. The CDR3 loop reads CATSRDLAGGYNEQFF. DNA of the CDR3: TGTGCCACCAGCAGAGATCTAGCGGGAGGGTACAATGAGCAGTTCTTC.

The V call is TRBV7-7, the J call TRBJ2-1; either TRBD1 or TRBD2 may fit D (5 bases each). CDR1 is SSHAT, CDR2 FNYEAQ, per germline (reference sequence). CDR3 length: 15 amino acids. V gave up 5 bases and J gave up 4 bases, with 15 bases separating them. CDR3 sequence reads: CASSLDGTGYNEQFF. The CDR3 DNA reads TGTGCCAGCAGCCTAGACGGGACGGGGTACAATGAGCAGTTCTTC.

The chain couples TRBV4-2 to TRBJ2-1; 9 bases are shared with TRBD1. V lost 2 bases, J lost 2 bases, and 7 bases stayed unmatched. Germline V gene lookup returns CDR1 LGHNA and CDR2 YNFKEQ. The CDR3 runs to 17 residues. CDR3 bases: TGTGCCAGCAGCCAACGCGAGGGACAGGGCGCCTACAATGAGCAGTTCTTC. This sequence encodes CASSQREGQGAYNEQFF.

This clone was recorded a few times. The chain recombines TRBV18 with TRBJ2-7; D might be TRBD2 (6 bases). This CDR3 is 16 amino acids long. Trimming cost V 2 bases and J 2 bases, with 16 bases left between them. CDR1 and CDR2 (germline): KGHSH, LQKENI. CDR3 nucleotide sequence: TGTGCCAGCTCACCAGTTACAGCTAGCGACGCCTACGAGCAGTACTTC. This gives the protein CASSPVTASDAYEQYF.

The V and J genes are TRBV7-8 and TRBJ1-1; no clear D gene. Deletions cut 4 bases from V and 5 bases from J, with 8 bases between. Germline V gene lookup returns CDR1 SGHVS and CDR2 FQNEAQ. The CDR3 is 12 amino acids. CDR3 residues: CASSSRRTEAFF. CDR3 sequence (DNA): TGTGCCAGCAGCTCCCGTCGAACTGAAGCTTTCTTT.

The rearrangement joins TRBV18 to TRBJ1-1, with D uncertain. The CDR3 consists of 13 residues. V was clipped by 3 bases and J by 6 bases, with 11 bases between them. CDR1 is KGHSH and CDR2 is LQKENI in the germline V gene. The DNA for the CDR3 is TGTGCCAGCTCACCCCCCCCCGGGGCTGAAGCTTTCTTT. Protein product: CASSPPPGAEAFF.

This clone was counted a few times. This chain connects TRBV2 to TRBJ2-7; no reliable D call. Germline CDR1 reads SNHLY; CDR2 reads FYNNEI. This CDR3 comprises 11 residues. The germline V and J ends were trimmed by 10 bases and 3 bases, with 10 bases remaining between them. CDR3 coding DNA: TGTGCCACCACGGGTGTCTACGAGCAGTACTTC. It translates to CATTGVYEQYF.

This clone came up a few times. The rearrangement joins TRBV9 to TRBJ2-3; D unclear. The ends were cut back, 0 bases at V and 0 bases at J, with 5 bases in the middle. The CDR3 covers 14 residues. Germline V gene lookup returns CDR1 SGDLS and CDR2 YYNGEE. The CDR3 DNA follows: TGTGCCAGCAGCGTAGATACTAGCACAGATACGCAGTATTTT. It encodes CASSVDTSTDTQYF.

The chain joins TRBV19 to TRBJ1-3; D unresolved. This CDR3 contains 14 residues. V dropped 8 bases and J dropped 2 bases, with 13 bases sitting between them. Germline V gene data show CDR1 as LNHDA and CDR2 as SQIVND (reference sequence). The chain's CDR3 is CASSMHLAGNTIYF. CDR3 in DNA: TGTGCCAGTTCCATGCATCTAGCTGGAAACACCATATATTTT. Drawing the rest from reference TRBV19 and TRBJ1-3, the complete variable domain is DGGITQSPKYLFRKEGQNVTLSCEQNLNHDAMYWYRQDPGQGLRLIYYSQIVNDFQKGDIAEGYSVSREKKESFPLTVTSAQKNPTAFYLCASSMHLAGNTIYFGEGSWLTVV.

CDR3 nucleotides: TGTGCCAGCAGCTTGGGCAGACCCGAGCAGTACTTC. It specifies CASSLGRPEQYF. The rearrangement uses TRBV5-5 and TRBJ2-7, with D unclear. Trimming shortened V by 0 bases and J by 6 bases, and 7 bases separated the two germline ends. The germline gives CDR1 SGHKS, CDR2 YYEKEE (reference sequence). This CDR3 region has 12 residues.

This chain joins TRBV11-3 and TRBJ2-1, with D possibly matching TRBD1 (5 bases). CDR3 length: 15 amino acids. V was cut by 1 base and J by 3 bases, with 10 bases left in between. CDR1 SGHNT and CDR2 YENEEA come from the germline V gene. The chain's CDR3 is CASSLGVGDYNEQFF. CDR3 coding DNA: TGTGCCAGCAGCTTAGGGGTAGGGGACTACAATGAGCAGTTCTTC.

The rearrangement joins TRBV28 to TRBJ2-7; TRBD2 might be the D (6 bases). Germline V gene data show CDR1 as MDHEN and CDR2 as SYDVKM. Trimming shortened V by 5 bases and J by 2 bases, and 16 bases separated the two germline ends. The CDR3 is 15 residues long. DNA for the CDR3: TGTGCCAGCAGTGGGCCAGCTAGCGCGACCTACGAGCAGTACTTC. Its translation is CASSGPASATYEQYF.

This sequence joins TRBV28 and TRBJ2-1; TRBD2 matches at 15 bases. Germline assignment: CDR1 MDHEN and CDR2 SYDVKM. V shed 2 bases and J 4 bases; nucleotides not matched to a gene: 9. The length of the CDR3 is 19 residues. The CDR3 protein is CASSLEWTSGRARYNEQFF. CDR3 DNA sequence: TGTGCCAGCAGTTTAGAGTGGACTAGCGGGAGGGCCAGGTACAATGAGCAGTTCTTC.

The CDR3 sequence is CASSYRAATNEKLFF. The CDR3 DNA reads TGTGCCAGCAGCTACAGAGCAGCAACTAATGAAAAACTGTTTTTT. The rearrangement joins TRBV5-6 to TRBJ1-4; no reliable D call. The CDR3 has 15 amino acids. Germline assignment: CDR1 SGHDT and CDR2 YYEEEE. The ends were cut back, 3 bases at V and 0 bases at J, with 9 bases in the middle.

J is TRBJ1-2 and V is TRBV28; the D gene is possibly TRBD1 (5 bases). Germline V gene sequence: CDR1 MDHEN, CDR2 SYDVKM. Trimming stripped 6 bases from V and 0 bases from J, with 14 bases between. This CDR3 has 15 residues. The CDR3 coding sequence is TGTGCCAGCAGCCAAACAGGCCCATCTAACTATGGCTACACCTTC. This codes for CASSQTGPSNYGYTF.

The V call is TRBV19, the J call TRBJ2-3; TRBD2 aligns across 9 bases. Germline V lookup: CDR1 LNHDA, CDR2 SQIVND (reference sequence). J gave up 3 bases and V 7 bases, and 5 bases lay outside the gene matches. The CDR3 length is 14 residues. The CDR3 here is CASNLREGTDTQYF. In nucleotides, the CDR3 is TGTGCCAGTAATTTGCGGGAGGGTACAGATACGCAGTATTTT.

The gene calls are TRBV25-1 and TRBJ2-5; no clear D. The CDR3 has 15 amino acids. Trimming removed 5 bases at V and 2 bases at J, with 15 bases between. Germline assignment: CDR1 MGHDK and CDR2 SYGVNS. The CDR3 loop reads CASSPLFGRQETQYF. As DNA, the CDR3 is TGTGCCAGCAGTCCCCTTTTTGGCAGACAAGAGACCCAGTACTTC.

This clone was seen once. The chain carries TRBV27 and TRBJ2-1; the match to TRBD2 covers 14 bases. The CDR3 contains 15 residues. Germline CDR1 MNHEY, CDR2 SMNVEV (reference sequence). V lost 4 bases to trimming and J lost 8 bases; unmatched junction nucleotides: 4. CDR3 sequence: CASSSSGLAGDEQFF. CDR3 in DNA: TGTGCCAGCAGTTCATCGGGACTAGCGGGAGATGAGCAGTTCTTC.

The V and J genes are TRBV6-1 and TRBJ2-7; D is unresolved. Germline V gene sequence: CDR1 MNHNS, CDR2 SASEGT. The V end was cut by 2 bases, the J end by 3 bases, with 17 bases between. The CDR3 runs to 16 residues. The CDR3 spells CASSETIGVRIYEQYF. DNA of the CDR3: TGTGCCAGCAGTGAAACTATAGGCGTTCGCATCTACGAGCAGTACTTC.

This chain connects TRBV7-8 to TRBJ2-5, with D perhaps matching TRBD2 (5 bases). This CDR3 comprises 14 residues. In germline, CDR1 is SGHVS, CDR2 FQNEAQ. V gave up 1 base and J gave up 4 bases, with 10 bases separating them. The CDR3 DNA reads TGTGCCAGCAGCTTAGGAGCGGCCCGAGAGACCCAGTACTTC. Protein product: CASSLGAARETQYF.

The chain uses TRBV19 and TRBJ2-1; D gene uncertain. This CDR3 is 13 amino acids long. Germline V lookup: CDR1 LNHDA, CDR2 SQIVND (reference sequence). Between the trimmed V and J ends, which lost 6 bases and 9 bases, there was a span of 15 bases. The CDR3 loop is CASSPVAALEQFF. CDR3 DNA: TGTGCCAGTAGCCCGGTCGCCGCACTTGAGCAGTTCTTC.

The chain combines TRBV6-5 with TRBJ1-2, with 10 bases matching TRBD1. Trimming at V came to 6 bases and at J to 6 bases, leaving 7 bases not matched to a gene. CDR3 length: 14 residues. Germline V gene sequence: CDR1 MNHEY, CDR2 SVGAGI. The CDR3 spells CASRPTGTGDGYTF. DNA of the CDR3: TGTGCCAGCAGGCCGACCGGGACAGGGGATGGCTACACCTTC.

V usage is TRBV10-3 and J usage is TRBJ1-2; the D is unclear. Trimming took off 3 bases at V and 4 bases at J, with 9 bases between the two ends. Germline values: CDR1 ENHRY, CDR2 SYGVKD. There are 13 residues in the CDR3. The CDR3 loop reads CAISEILSYGYTF. CDR3 nucleotide sequence: TGTGCCATCAGTGAAATACTAAGCTATGGCTACACCTTC.

V usage is TRBV28 and J usage is TRBJ1-1; D is uncertain. V was pared by 3 bases and J by 1 base, with 6 bases between. Germline V CDR1 and CDR2: MDHEN, SYDVKM. The CDR3 contains 13 residues. As DNA, the CDR3 is TGTGCCAGCAGTTTCAGGTGGAACACTGAAGCTTTCTTT. Amino acid sequence: CASSFRWNTEAFF.

This clone came up once. The rearrangement joins TRBV2 to TRBJ2-3, with D perhaps TRBD2 (6 bases). V lost 6 bases and J 0 bases, leaving 13 bases between the germline ends. Germline V gene data show CDR1 as SNHLY and CDR2 as FYNNEI. This CDR3 comprises 15 residues. In DNA, the CDR3 is TGTGCCAGCAGCAGAGGACTAACTAGCACAGATACGCAGTATTTT. It encodes CASSRGLTSTDTQYF.

In its sample, this clone is medium-sized (0.01 to 0.1%). The V gene is TRBV2, the J gene TRBJ2-5; 7 nucleotides align to TRBD1. CDR3 length equals 14 residues. J was trimmed by 5 bases and V by 5 bases; bases with no gene match: 8. The germline CDR1 and CDR2 sequences are SNHLY and FYNNEI. CDR3 loop: CASSTTGVVETQYF. The CDR3 region has the DNA TGTGCCAGCAGTACAACAGGGGTTGTGGAGACCCAGTACTTC.

There are a few counts of this clone. The rearrangement uses TRBV21-1 and TRBJ2-5; the table assigns TRBD1, which was not confirmed against the DNA. TRBV21-1 is termed a pseudogene. The CDR3 totals 20 residues. CDR3 sequence (DNA): TGTGCCAGCAGCAAAGATTCGGGGACAGGGAAGTCGGTAGTAAGGGAGACCCAGTACTTC. Its translation: CASSKDSGTGKSVVRETQYF.

V is TRBV10-3 and J is TRBJ2-7, with D possibly being TRBD1 (6 bases). The CDR3 is made up of 15 amino acids. Germline-derived CDR1 and CDR2 are ENHRY and SYGVKD. Trimming stripped 5 bases from V and 0 bases from J, with 14 bases between. The DNA of the CDR3 is TGTGCCATCAGTCCGCAGGGGCCTCTCTCCTACGAGCAGTACTTC. Translating gives CAISPQGPLSYEQYF.

The chain carries TRBV7-9 and TRBJ2-7; D unclear. Germline V lookup: CDR1 SEHNR, CDR2 FQNEAQ (reference sequence). The V end lost 5 bases, the J end lost 4 bases, and 9 bases lay between the germline ends. The CDR3 runs 12 residues. CDR3 coding DNA: TGTGCCAGCAGCCAACGGACGTACGAGCAGTACTTC. The encoded protein is CASSQRTYEQYF.